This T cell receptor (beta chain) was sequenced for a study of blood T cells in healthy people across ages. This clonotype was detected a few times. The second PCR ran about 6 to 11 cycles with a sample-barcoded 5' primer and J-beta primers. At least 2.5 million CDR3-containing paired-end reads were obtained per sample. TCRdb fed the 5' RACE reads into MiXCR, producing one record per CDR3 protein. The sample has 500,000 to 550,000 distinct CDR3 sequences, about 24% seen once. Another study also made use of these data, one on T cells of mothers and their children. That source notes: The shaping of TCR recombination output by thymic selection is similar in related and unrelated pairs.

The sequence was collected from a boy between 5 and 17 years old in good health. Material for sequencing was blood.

The CDR3 bases are TGTGCCAGCAGCTCCGGGACCCTCTCTGGAAACACCATATATTTT. It is translated as CASSSGTLSGNTIYF. The chain uses TRBV7-2 and TRBJ1-3, with TRBD1 as a possible D gene (5 bases). CDR1 and CDR2 (germline): SGHTA, FQGNSA. This CDR3 comprises 15 residues. The ends were cut back, 4 bases at V and 0 bases at J, with 10 bases in the middle.